This TCR beta chain was found in a study of blood T cell repertoires in COVID-19. Profiled with immunoSEQ multiplex PCR; TCRdb holds only in-frame clones, not every one. The data show about 180,000 clones, with 82% seen just once and roughly 9.1% held by the top ten. Trimming removed 4 bases at V and 0 bases at J, with 13 bases between. Germline CDR1 MNHEY, CDR2 SVGAGI. CDR3 length: 16 amino acids. The source is a woman aged 70 to 79 with acute or convalescent COVID-19. Sequenced sample: peripheral blood. V usage is TRBV6-5 and J usage is TRBJ1-3; D ambiguous. DNA of the CDR3: TGTGCCAGCAGTTCCCTTCTCGGGAGCTCTGGAAACACCATATATTTT. This translates into CASSSLLGSSGNTIYF.